This T cell receptor beta chain stems from a study of T cells in Graves' hyperthyroidism and ophthalmopathy. Using RNA transcripts as the source, TCR beta CDR3 regions were amplified. The TCR CDR3 first-round RT-PCR relied on the HTBI primer set. TCRdb itself ran the multiplex PCR reads through MiXCR, one entry per CDR3 protein. The table includes about 640,000 distinct CDR3 sequences, more than 20% detected once. This CDR3 comprises 21 residues. Trimming shortened V by 4 bases and J by 1 base, and 26 bases separated the two germline ends. V and J are TRBV12-3 or TRBV12-4 and TRBJ2-6; D remains unclear. Sequencing used blood. The sequence came from a man aged 25 to 40 with Graves' ophthalmopathy. The CDR3 bases are TGTGCCAGCAGTTCCACCTCCCCCCACAGTAACGAAAGATCTGGGGCCAACGTCCTGACTTTC. Residues: CASSSTSPHSNERSGANVLTF.